The 14 T cell receptor beta chains listed next were all sequenced from one sample in a study of CD8+ T cells in alopecia areata. Sequencing templates came from extracted RNA that was reverse transcribed into cDNA. Here immunoSEQ multiplex PCR was the method, and the copy in TCRdb shows in-frame clones only, minus some. The sample lists 200,000 to 250,000 clones, around three fifths occurring once. Sequenced: CD8+ T cells sorted from blood. The receptors were sampled from a human donor in good health.

This chain uses TRBV13 with TRBJ2-1; D unclear. Germline V gene data show CDR1 as PRHDT and CDR2 as FYEKMQ (reference sequence). This CDR3 is built from 14 residues. V was cut by 4 bases and J by 5 bases, with 12 bases left in between. The CDR3 loop reads CASSSFGFHNEQFF. The CDR3, as DNA: TGTGCCAGCAGCTCATTCGGGTTCCACAATGAGCAGTTCTTC.

Details on this clone: The identical CDR3 is also encoded by other nucleotide sequences in the sample. This sequence joins TRBV5-1 and TRBJ2-7; no firm D call. V was cut by 2 bases and J by 3 bases, with 6 bases left in between. This CDR3 is 12 amino acids long. The V gene's germline CDR1 is SGHRS and CDR2 YFSETQ. The CDR3 DNA reads TGCGCCAGCAGCTTAACCGGCTACGAGCAGTACTTC. It yields the protein CASSLTGYEQYF.

The V and J genes are TRBV19 and TRBJ2-5; D is perhaps TRBD2 (5 bases). Trimming pared 5 bases from V and 0 bases from J, leaving 7 bases between. The CDR3 consists of 13 residues. Looked up from germline, CDR1 is LNHDA and CDR2 is SQIVND (reference sequence). The CDR3 sequence is CASSSGNQETQYF. The CDR3 DNA is TGTGCCAGTAGTTCCGGGAACCAAGAGACCCAGTACTTC.

This rearrangement joins TRBV29-1 to TRBJ1-1; D might be TRBD1 (6 bases). The CDR3 totals 15 residues. With 0 bases removed from V and 0 bases from J, the gap between germline ends came to 11 bases. Germline loops: CDR1 SQVTM, CDR2 ANQGSEA. CDR3 nucleotides: TGCAGCGTTGAAGATGGACAGCTTATGAACACTGAAGCTTTCTTT. Translation gives CSVEDGQLMNTEAFF. The complete variable domain, with remaining parts taken from reference TRBV29-1 and TRBJ1-1, reads SAVISQKPSRDICQRGTSLTIQCQVDSQVTMMFWYRQQPGQSLTLIATANQGSEATYESGFVIDKFPISRPNLTFSTLTVSNMSPEDSSIYLCSVEDGQLMNTEAFFGQGTRLTVV.

This clone was seen more than once but under ten times. The rearrangement links TRBV4-1 to TRBJ2-5; TRBD1 is a possible D gene (5 bases). This CDR3 is built from 15 residues. V gave up 2 bases and J gave up 5 bases, with 15 bases separating them. Germline CDR1 is MGHRA and CDR2 is YSYEKL. The CDR3 coding sequence is TGCGCCAGCAGCCAAATAGGGGAAATGTGGGAGACCCAGTACTTC. This translates into CASSQIGEMWETQYF.

The sample holds a few counts of this clone. The chain is built from TRBV29-1 and TRBJ2-1; the D call may be TRBD1 or TRBD2 (5 bases each). The CDR3 is 15 residues long. The germline gives CDR1 SQVTM, CDR2 ANQGSEA. V lost 0 bases and J 6 bases, leaving 15 bases between the germline ends. For the CDR3, the DNA is TGCAGCGTTGAAGAGGCGGGCGAGGGGACCAATGAGCAGTTCTTC. This encodes CSVEEAGEGTNEQFF.

This chain connects TRBV5-1 to TRBJ2-5, with a tentative D call TRBD2 (5 bases). This CDR3 has 14 amino acids. The germline V gene has CDR1 SGHRS and CDR2 YFSETQ. The V gene lost 2 bases and the J gene lost 5 bases, with 13 bases spanning the gap. CDR3 sequence reads: CASSFAQRGETQYF. DNA of the CDR3: TGCGCCAGCAGCTTCGCACAGCGAGGGGAGACCCAGTACTTC.

V and J are TRBV2 and TRBJ2-1; tentative D call: TRBD1 (5 bases). Germline CDR1 SNHLY, CDR2 FYNNEI. V lost 4 bases to trimming and J lost 12 bases, with 7 bases between them. This CDR3 region has 10 residues. For the CDR3, the DNA is TGTGCCAGCAGTGCAGGGTGGCAGTTCTTC. Its translation: CASSAGWQFF.

This clone has just a few counts. V and J are TRBV4-1 and TRBJ2-1; D ambiguous. The CDR3 sequence is 11 residues long. The germline V gene has CDR1 MGHRA and CDR2 YSYEKL. V lost 1 base to trimming and J lost 10 bases, with 5 bases between them. DNA for the CDR3: TGCGCCAGCAGCCAAGTTGGGGAGCAGTTCTTC. This translates into CASSQVGEQFF.

The rearrangement links TRBV27 to TRBJ1-1, with D hard to call. The germline CDR1 and CDR2 sequences are MNHEY and SMNVEV (reference sequence). Between the trimmed V and J ends, which lost 6 bases and 7 bases, there was a span of 15 bases. The CDR3 is 13 amino acids. For the CDR3, the DNA is TGTGCCAGCAGGTGGAACGAGGGAAATGAAGCTTTCTTT. This gives the protein CASRWNEGNEAFF.

This clone occurred a few times. This rearrangement joins TRBV13 to TRBJ2-3; D unresolved. The CDR3 spans 15 residues. Germline V lookup: CDR1 PRHDT, CDR2 FYEKMQ (reference sequence). Trimming shortened V by 1 base and J by 0 bases, and 8 bases separated the two germline ends. The CDR3 is CASSLEVTSTDTQYF. CDR3 coding DNA: TGTGCCAGCAGCTTAGAAGTCACTAGCACAGATACGCAGTATTTT.

The rearrangement uses TRBV9 and TRBJ2-7; 8 nucleotides agree with TRBD2. CDR1 is SGDLS and CDR2 is YYNGEE in the germline V gene. CDR3 length: 14 amino acids. J gave up 3 bases and V 0 bases, and 2 bases lay outside the gene matches. CDR3 loop: CASSVEAGGYEQYF. The CDR3 bases are TGTGCCAGCAGCGTAGAGGCGGGGGGCTACGAGCAGTACTTC. Full variable domain (rest looked up from reference TRBV9 and TRBJ2-7): DSGVTQTPKHLITATGQRVTLRCSPRSGDLSVYWYQQSLDQGLQFLIQYYNGEERAKGNILERFSAQQFPDLHSELNLSSLELGDSALYFCASSVEAGGYEQYFGPGTRLTVT.

The sample holds a few counts of this clone. This chain connects TRBV30 to TRBJ2-3, with D perhaps being TRBD1 or TRBD2 (6 bases each). CDR3 length: 14 residues. Trimming cost V 4 bases and J 4 bases, with 15 bases left between them. Germline values: CDR1 GTSNPN, CDR2 SVGIG (reference sequence). In DNA, the CDR3 is TGTGCCTGGACGAGGGGGGCCGGCCCAGATACGCAGTATTTT. Amino acids: CAWTRGAGPDTQYF.

This chain links TRBV27 with TRBJ2-3, with D possibly TRBD1 on 6 matching bases. V lost 1 base and J 8 bases, leaving 16 bases between the germline ends. Germline-derived CDR1 and CDR2 are MNHEY and SMNVEV (reference sequence). The CDR3 extends over 15 amino acids. CDR3 sequence (DNA): TGTGCCAGCAGTTTATTTCAGGCCTCACAGGGTACGCAGTATTTT. Protein: CASSLFQASQGTQYF.